Listed below are T cell receptor beta chains from one sample, sequenced in a study of shared clonotypes between healthy human individuals. TCRdb's copy holds only in-frame clones and misses some; the assay was immunoSEQ multiplex PCR. The table shows around 1.9 million clones, with around 95% occurring only once. Input material: naive CD8+ T cells from PBMCs. Source of these receptors: a man aged 18 to 35 in good health. Some clones in this sample may be carry-over from other donors' samples. CDR3s include the opening cysteine and the closing phenylalanine or tryptophan. The D gene is left open where the match is weak. Clone sizes are given selectively: once, few, many, or a class where the clone is expanded.

CDR3aa: CASSLHAGVVTGELFF
CDR3nt: TGTGCCAGCAGCTTACACGCGGGAGTGGTTACCGGGGAGCTGTTTTTT
abundance: .
j_gene: TRBJ2-2
v_gene: TRBV13
d_gene: TRBD2

CDR3aa: CASSPVGHHYEQYF
CDR3nt: TGTGCCAGTAGCCCCGTCGGACACCACTACGAGCAGTACTTC
abundance: few
j_gene: TRBJ2-7
v_gene: TRBV19
d_gene: .

CDR3aa: CASSLSTGNTEAFF
CDR3nt: TGTGCCAGCAGCTTATCGACAGGTAACACTGAAGCTTTCTTT
abundance: few
j_gene: TRBJ1-1
v_gene: TRBV7-9
d_gene: .

CDR3aa: CSVPGQGRETQYF
CDR3nt: TGCAGCGTTCCGGGACAGGGAAGGGAGACCCAGTACTTC
abundance: .
j_gene: TRBJ2-5
v_gene: TRBV29-1
d_gene: TRBD1

CDR3aa: CASSSNPDGYTF
CDR3nt: TGTGCCAGCAGCTCCAATCCGGATGGCTACACCTTC
abundance: .
j_gene: TRBJ1-2
v_gene: TRBV7-2
d_gene: .

CDR3aa: CASSQVSREGVDQPQHF
CDR3nt: TGCGCCAGCAGCCAAGTTTCCCGGGAAGGGGTAGATCAGCCCCAGCATTTT
abundance: .
j_gene: TRBJ1-5
v_gene: TRBV4-1
d_gene: .

CDR3aa: CASSLGGEQFF
CDR3nt: TGTGCCAGCAGCTTGGGTGGTGAGCAGTTCTTC
abundance: .
j_gene: TRBJ2-1
v_gene: TRBV7-9
d_gene: .

CDR3aa: CASSVNPGLTQETQYF
CDR3nt: TGTGCCAGCAGCGTAAACCCCGGACTAACCCAAGAGACCCAGTACTTC
abundance: .
j_gene: TRBJ2-5
v_gene: TRBV9
d_gene: .

CDR3aa: CASTLRQGAPATQYF
CDR3nt: TGTGCCAGCACCCTAAGGCAGGGGGCGCCGGCTACGCAGTATTTT
abundance: .
j_gene: TRBJ2-3
v_gene: TRBV27
d_gene: TRBD1

CDR3aa: CASSLGDRGTYEQYF
CDR3nt: TGTGCCAGCAGCTTAGGGGACAGGGGGACCTACGAGCAGTACTTC
abundance: .
j_gene: TRBJ2-7
v_gene: TRBV13
d_gene: TRBD1

CDR3aa: CASSVSGRYYNEQFF
CDR3nt: TGTGCCAGCAGCGTTAGCGGGAGGTATTACAATGAGCAGTTCTTC
abundance: .
j_gene: TRBJ2-1
v_gene: TRBV11-3
d_gene: TRBD2

CDR3aa: CATSRAYTDGMNTQYF
CDR3nt: TGTGCCACCAGCAGAGCCTATACGGATGGGATGAATACGCAGTATTTT
abundance: .
j_gene: TRBJ2-3
v_gene: TRBV15
d_gene: .

CDR3aa: CATQGVLAYEQYF
CDR3nt: TGTGCCACCCAAGGGGTACTGGCCTACGAGCAGTACTTC
abundance: .
j_gene: TRBJ2-7
v_gene: TRBV10-3
d_gene: .

CDR3aa: CASSLVGDLATQPQHF
CDR3nt: TGTGCCAGCAGCTTGGTGGGGGACCTGGCCACTCAGCCCCAGCATTTT
abundance: once
j_gene: TRBJ1-5
v_gene: TRBV5-5
d_gene: .

CDR3aa: CASSRQPNMNTEAFF
CDR3nt: TGTGCCAGCAGCAGACAGCCCAACATGAACACTGAAGCTTTCTTT
abundance: .
j_gene: TRBJ1-1
v_gene: TRBV7-9
d_gene: .

CDR3aa: CASSLDRGSYEQYF
CDR3nt: TGCGCCAGCAGCTTGGACAGGGGATCCTACGAGCAGTACTTC
abundance: .
j_gene: TRBJ2-7
v_gene: TRBV5-1
d_gene: TRBD1

CDR3aa: CAWAPGPLSPLHF
CDR3nt: TGTGCCTGGGCACCGGGGCCCCTTTCACCCCTCCACTTT
abundance: .
j_gene: TRBJ1-6
v_gene: TRBV30
d_gene: .

CDR3aa: CASSLREVWGTDTQYF
CDR3nt: TGTGCCAGCAGTTTAAGGGAGGTATGGGGCACAGATACGCAGTATTTT
abundance: .
j_gene: TRBJ2-3
v_gene: TRBV27
d_gene: .

CDR3aa: CASFTGEAGYTF
CDR3nt: TGTGCCAGTTTTACAGGGGAGGCTGGCTACACCTTC
abundance: .
j_gene: TRBJ1-2
v_gene: TRBV19
d_gene: TRBD1

CDR3aa: CATKAGREFFYEQYF
CDR3nt: TGTGCCACCAAGGCGGGGAGGGAGTTTTTCTACGAGCAGTACTTC
abundance: .
j_gene: TRBJ2-7
v_gene: TRBV15
d_gene: TRBD2

CDR3aa: CASSAELAGVGGELFF
CDR3nt: TGTGCCAGCAGCGCCGAACTAGCGGGAGTGGGCGGGGAGCTGTTTTTT
abundance: .
j_gene: TRBJ2-2
v_gene: TRBV7-9
d_gene: TRBD2

CDR3aa: CASSQRGGSTNYGYTF
CDR3nt: TGTGCCAGCAGCCAAAGGGGGGGCAGTACTAACTATGGCTACACCTTC
abundance: .
j_gene: TRBJ1-2
v_gene: TRBV7-9
d_gene: .

CDR3aa: CASSLFIGGAGGELFF
CDR3nt: TGTGCCAGCAGTTTATTTATCGGGGGCGCAGGCGGGGAGCTGTTTTTT
abundance: .
j_gene: TRBJ2-2
v_gene: TRBV27
d_gene: .

CDR3aa: CASSVGRLGPENTGELFF
CDR3nt: TGTGCCAGCAGCGTAGGTAGATTGGGGCCGGAGAACACCGGGGAGCTGTTTTTT
abundance: .
j_gene: TRBJ2-2
v_gene: TRBV9
d_gene: .

CDR3aa: CSVVTGTGLLPGELFF
CDR3nt: TGCAGCGTTGTGACCGGGACAGGGTTGTTGCCCGGGGAGCTGTTTTTT
abundance: .
j_gene: TRBJ2-2
v_gene: TRBV29-1
d_gene: TRBD1

CDR3aa: CASSEGTGSYEQYF
CDR3nt: TGTGCCAGCAGCGAGGGAACAGGGTCCTACGAGCAGTACTTC
abundance: .
j_gene: TRBJ2-7
v_gene: TRBV9
d_gene: .

CDR3aa: CASSVATRENEQFF
CDR3nt: TGTGCCAGCAGCGTAGCTACAAGGGAAAATGAGCAGTTCTTC
abundance: once
j_gene: TRBJ2-1
v_gene: TRBV9
d_gene: .

CDR3aa: CASAQGGGGGNQPQHF
CDR3nt: TGTGCCAGCGCCCAAGGCGGGGGAGGAGGCAATCAGCCCCAGCATTTT
abundance: .
j_gene: TRBJ1-5
v_gene: TRBV2
d_gene: .

CDR3aa: CASSATRDTEAFF
CDR3nt: TGTGCCAGCAGCGCCACACGGGACACTGAAGCTTTCTTT
abundance: .
j_gene: TRBJ1-1
v_gene: TRBV9
d_gene: .

CDR3aa: CSVGEGTNTEAFF
CDR3nt: TGCAGCGTTGGAGAGGGAACGAACACTGAAGCTTTCTTT
abundance: few
j_gene: TRBJ1-1
v_gene: TRBV29-1
d_gene: .

CDR3aa: CAPKGVNTEAFF
CDR3nt: TGTGCCCCGAAGGGGGTGAACACTGAAGCTTTCTTT
abundance: .
j_gene: TRBJ1-1
v_gene: TRBV10-3
d_gene: .

CDR3aa: CASSLSSEGYNEQFF
CDR3nt: TGTGCCAGCAGCTTGTCTAGCGAAGGGTACAATGAGCAGTTCTTC
abundance: .
j_gene: TRBJ2-1
v_gene: TRBV7-9
d_gene: .

CDR3aa: CASRPGRGFYSNQPQHF
CDR3nt: TGTGCCAGCAGACCAGGACGGGGCTTCTATAGCAATCAGCCCCAGCATTTT
abundance: .
j_gene: TRBJ1-5
v_gene: TRBV28
d_gene: .

CDR3aa: CASSAGQRTDTQYF
CDR3nt: TGTGCCAGCAGCGCTGGACAGCGCACAGATACGCAGTATTTT
abundance: .
j_gene: TRBJ2-3
v_gene: TRBV9
d_gene: .

CDR3aa: CASSQGPTVAGMAGELFF
CDR3nt: TGCGCCAGCAGCCAAGGACCTACTGTAGCAGGGATGGCCGGGGAGCTGTTTTTT
abundance: .
j_gene: TRBJ2-2
v_gene: TRBV4-1
d_gene: .

CDR3aa: CASSLLSEGAFF
CDR3nt: TGTGCCAGCAGCTTACTTTCCGAGGGGGCTTTCTTT
abundance: .
j_gene: TRBJ1-1
v_gene: TRBV7-8
d_gene: .

CDR3aa: CASSSQGQGEGTAGGRPTAFEQFF
CDR3nt: TGTGCCAGCAGTTCCCAAGGCCAGGGGGAAGGGACGGCTGGTGGGAGACCGACTGCCTTTGAGCAGTTCTTC
abundance: .
j_gene: TRBJ2-1
v_gene: TRBV27
d_gene: TRBD1

CDR3aa: CASSLAAGVEKLFF
CDR3nt: TGTGCCAGCAGCTTAGCGGCAGGGGTTGAAAAACTGTTTTTT
abundance: .
j_gene: TRBJ1-4
v_gene: TRBV7-9
d_gene: .

CDR3aa: CSVGRGISYEQYF
CDR3nt: TGCAGCGTCGGCAGGGGAATCTCCTACGAGCAGTACTTC
abundance: .
j_gene: TRBJ2-7
v_gene: TRBV29-1
d_gene: .

CDR3aa: CAWSSGTMISYEQYF
CDR3nt: TGTGCCTGGAGTTCCGGGACTATGATCTCCTACGAGCAGTACTTC
abundance: few
j_gene: TRBJ2-7
v_gene: TRBV30
d_gene: TRBD2

CDR3aa: CASSGSGRATEQFF
CDR3nt: TGCGCCAGCAGCGGTAGCGGGAGGGCCACTGAGCAGTTCTTC
abundance: .
j_gene: TRBJ2-1
v_gene: TRBV10-1
d_gene: TRBD2

CDR3aa: CSVVGSDEKLFF
CDR3nt: TGCAGCGTTGTAGGATCCGATGAAAAACTGTTTTTT
abundance: once
j_gene: TRBJ1-4
v_gene: TRBV29-1
d_gene: .

CDR3aa: CASSGLTSGRALDTQYF
CDR3nt: TGTGCCAGCAGTGGTTTGACTAGCGGGAGGGCCTTAGATACGCAGTATTTT
abundance: .
j_gene: TRBJ2-3
v_gene: TRBV2
d_gene: TRBD2

CDR3aa: CASSEPRHPQYF
CDR3nt: TGTGCCAGCAGCGAGCCCCGCCACCCGCAGTATTTT
abundance: .
j_gene: TRBJ2-3
v_gene: TRBV7-9
d_gene: .

CDR3aa: CASTRGSFIATNEKLFF
CDR3nt: TGTGCCAGTACGCGGGGCAGTTTCATAGCAACTAATGAAAAACTGTTTTTT
abundance: .
j_gene: TRBJ1-4
v_gene: TRBV19
d_gene: .

CDR3aa: CASSLTSGHYEQYF
CDR3nt: TGTGCCAGCAGTCTTACTAGCGGTCACTACGAGCAGTACTTC
abundance: .
j_gene: TRBJ2-7
v_gene: TRBV27
d_gene: TRBD2

CDR3aa: CASSLAQGEAFF
CDR3nt: TGTGCCAGCAGCTTAGCCCAGGGGGAAGCTTTCTTT
abundance: few
j_gene: TRBJ1-1
v_gene: TRBV7-9
d_gene: .

CDR3aa: CASSPDPGNELWKFNEKLFF
CDR3nt: TGTGCCAGCAGCCCGGATCCGGGAAATGAACTATGGAAGTTTAATGAAAAACTGTTTTTT
abundance: .
j_gene: TRBJ1-4
v_gene: TRBV5-8
d_gene: .

CDR3aa: CASSYSMREGRLEQYF
CDR3nt: TGTGCCAGCAGTTACTCGATGCGGGAGGGCAGGCTCGAGCAGTACTTC
abundance: .
j_gene: TRBJ2-7
v_gene: TRBV6-5
d_gene: TRBD2

CDR3aa: CASSRDRGGQPQHF
CDR3nt: TGTGCCAGCAGCAGGGACAGGGGTGGGCAGCCCCAGCATTTT
abundance: .
j_gene: TRBJ1-5
v_gene: TRBV5-8
d_gene: TRBD1

CDR3aa: CAWQTGVWKGEQFF
CDR3nt: TGTGCCTGGCAGACAGGGGTCTGGAAGGGTGAGCAGTTCTTC
abundance: .
j_gene: TRBJ2-1
v_gene: TRBV30
d_gene: TRBD1

CDR3aa: CASSQDWADRTGLRDTEAFF
CDR3nt: TGCGCCAGCAGCCAAGATTGGGCGGACAGGACGGGGCTTCGTGACACTGAAGCTTTCTTT
abundance: .
j_gene: TRBJ1-1
v_gene: TRBV4-1
d_gene: TRBD1

CDR3aa: CASSGEGGNQPQHF
CDR3nt: TGTGCCAGCAGCGGCGAGGGGGGGAATCAGCCCCAGCATTTT
abundance: .
j_gene: TRBJ1-5
v_gene: TRBV7-9
d_gene: .

CDR3aa: CASSSKPGELFF
CDR3nt: TGTGCCAGCAGCTCCAAGCCCGGGGAGCTGTTTTTT
abundance: .
j_gene: TRBJ2-2
v_gene: TRBV7-9
d_gene: .